The rows below give T cell receptor beta chains drawn from one sample of a study of cytomegalovirus exposure and HLA in healthy donors. Repertoires were generated with immunoSEQ multiplex PCR, while TCRdb's copy carries only in-frame clones and drops some. Of 200,000 to 250,000 clones listed, approximately 82% are singletons. The sequenced sample was PBMCs. The receptors derive from a woman aged 55-69 years in good health and CMV-seropositive. CDR3s include the opening cysteine and the closing phenylalanine or tryptophan. The D gene is left open where the match is weak. Part of the rows lack a size; the others show once, few, many or a class for expanded clones.

>NA|NA|TRBV7-9|TRBJ1-4
TGTGCCAGCAGCTTAGCTTTGGGCCAGTTAAATGAAAAACTGTTTTTT
CASSLALGQLNEKLFF
>TRBD1|NA|TRBV30|TRBJ2-7
TGTGCCTGGAGTTACCCAGGGGGCGAGCAGTACTTC
CAWSYPGGEQYF
>NA|NA|TRBV7-6|TRBJ2-2
TGTGCCAGCAGCTCCAGGGGTTCTTCGGGGGAGCTGTTTTTT
CASSSRGSSGELFF
>TRBD2|NA|TRBV7-7|TRBJ2-2
TGTGCCAGCAGCATAGCGCGGGAGGGCCGGGGGGAGCTGTTTTTT
CASSIAREGRGELFF
>NA|NA|TRBV5-6|TRBJ2-7
TGTGCCAGCAGTTACTCGACTCCCGGCTACGAGCAGTACTTC
CASSYSTPGYEQYF
>NA|NA|TRBV4-1|TRBJ2-1
TGCGCCAGCAGCCCAGGGGGGAGCTCCTACAATGAGCAGTTCTTC
CASSPGGSSYNEQFF
>NA|few|TRBV4-1|TRBJ1-1
TGCGCCAGCAGCCAATTTCGCAGGGGTTATTGGACTGAAGCTTTCTTT
CASSQFRRGYWTEAFF
>NA|NA|TRBV7-9|TRBJ2-7
TGTGCCAGCAGCTTAAGAGGCCCCGAGCAGTACTTC
CASSLRGPEQYF
>NA|NA|TRBV15|TRBJ1-1
TGTGCCACCAGCAGAGATGGGGCGGATGAAGCTTTCTTT
CATSRDGADEAFF
>TRBD1|NA|TRBV27|TRBJ2-1
TGTGCCAGCAGCCTCGGGACAGAGAATGAGCAGTTCTTC
CASSLGTENEQFF
>NA|NA|TRBV7-9|TRBJ2-5
TGTGCCAGCAGCTCACAAGAGACCCAGTACTTC
CASSSQETQYF
>TRBD1|NA|TRBV6-1|TRBJ2-5
TGTGCCAGCAAGAGGGGACAGGGGAGTCAAGAGACCCAGTACTTC
CASKRGQGSQETQYF
>NA|NA|TRBV14|TRBJ2-7
TGTGCCAGCAGCCCCCTAGGAGCAGGGTCCTACGAGCAGTACTTC
CASSPLGAGSYEQYF
>NA|NA|TRBV2|TRBJ2-1
TGTGCCAGCAGTCAGTCGCGGAGTGCCTCCTACAATGAGCAGTTCTTC
CASSQSRSASYNEQFF
>NA|NA|TRBV5-4|TRBJ2-6
TGTGCCAGCAGCGGTCGGAGTGGGGCCAACGTCCTGACTTTC
CASSGRSGANVLTF
>TRBD1|NA|TRBV7-6|TRBJ2-7
TGTGCCAGCAGCTCACCGGGACAGAACTACGAGCAGTACTTC
CASSSPGQNYEQYF
>TRBD1|NA|TRBV5-1|TRBJ2-7
TGCGCCAGCAGCCCAGGACAGGGCGGATACGAGCAGTACTTC
CASSPGQGGYEQYF
>TRBD2|few|TRBV29-1|TRBJ2-2
TGCAGCGTTGCGGGACTATCCGGGGATAGTGGCACCGGGGAGCTGTTTTTT
CSVAGLSGDSGTGELFF
>TRBD2|NA|TRBV7-9|TRBJ2-1
TGTGCCAGCGGGGGACTAGCGGTCGACAATGAGCAGTTCTTC
CASGGLAVDNEQFF
>NA|few|TRBV6-1|TRBJ2-7
TGTGCCAGCAGTGAAGCGCTAGGACAGCTATCGGTCGCGCAGTACTTC
CASSEALGQLSVAQYF
>TRBD1|NA|TRBV19|TRBJ2-7
TGTGCCAGTAGTTCCCTTTGGGACAGGACCTACGAGCAGTACTTC
CASSSLWDRTYEQYF
>TRBD1|NA|TRBV19|TRBJ1-2
TGTGCCAGTAGTATCTTCGCCGGGACAGGTTATGGCTACACCTTC
CASSIFAGTGYGYTF
>TRBD2|NA|TRBV7-8|TRBJ2-1
TGTGCCAGCAGCCTGTCTAGCGGGATGGGCAATGAGCAGTTCTTC
CASSLSSGMGNEQFF
>TRBD2|NA|TRBV5-1|TRBJ2-1
TGCGCCAGCAGCTTGGGCGCCGGGAGGGTCTATGAGCAGTTCTTC
CASSLGAGRVYEQFF
>TRBD1|NA|TRBV9|TRBJ1-4
TGTGCCAGCAGCCCCGACGGGACAGGGAATGAAAAACTGTTTTTT
CASSPDGTGNEKLFF
>NA|NA|TRBV30|TRBJ1-2
TGTGCCTGGAGTGTAGACAGCTACTATGGCTACACCTTC
CAWSVDSYYGYTF
>NA|NA|TRBV6-6|TRBJ2-7
TGTGCCAGCAGCCAACAGGGCTACGAGCAGTACTTC
CASSQQGYEQYF
>TRBD1|NA|TRBV27|TRBJ2-5
TGTGCCAGCATCGGGACAGGGGGGGAGACCCAGTACTTC
CASIGTGGETQYF
>TRBD2|few|TRBV7-6|TRBJ2-1
TGTGCCAGCAGCTTTGAACTCGCGGGAGGGTTCAATGAGCAGTTCTTC
CASSFELAGGFNEQFF
>NA|NA|TRBV2|TRBJ1-3
TGTGCCAGCAGCTATAGGGGCGGCTCTGGAAACACCATATATTTT
CASSYRGGSGNTIYF
>TRBD1|NA|TRBV28|TRBJ1-4
TGTGCCAGCAGTTTACCGGGACAGGGATGGGAAAAACTGTTTTTT
CASSLPGQGWEKLFF
>TRBD2|NA|TRBV4-1|TRBJ2-2
TGCGCCAGCAGCCAGGCGGGGGAGAACACCGGGGAGCTGTTTTTT
CASSQAGENTGELFF
>NA|NA|TRBV2|TRBJ1-5
TGTGCCAGCAGTAGGGACACCAATCAGCCCCAGCATTTT
CASSRDTNQPQHF
>TRBD1|few|TRBV27|TRBJ1-2
TGTGCCAGCAGTCCCCGGCAGGGGGGTAAGGGCTACACCTTC
CASSPRQGGKGYTF
>NA|NA|TRBV5-1|TRBJ2-2
TGCGCCAGCAGCTTTCGGGGGACCCACACCGGGGAGCTGTTTTTT
CASSFRGTHTGELFF
>NA|NA|TRBV30|TRBJ1-1
TGTGCCTGGAGGGGGGGAGGACGTACTGAAGCTTTCTTT
CAWRGGGRTEAFF
>NA|NA|TRBV7-2|TRBJ2-1
TGTGCCAGCAGCAGATATGGGCCCACACACAGTGAGCAGTTCTTC
CASSRYGPTHSEQFF
>NA|NA|TRBV7-6|TRBJ1-5
TGTGCCAGCAGCTTAGAGCAGGGGAGGGGAAAGCCCCAGCATTTT
CASSLEQGRGKPQHF
>NA|NA|TRBV7-3|TRBJ1-3
TGTGCCAGCAGCGCAGGGCAGACTGGAAACACCATATATTTT
CASSAGQTGNTIYF
>TRBD1|NA|TRBV6-4|TRBJ2-3
TGTGCCAGCAAGGTCCAGGGGGCTTCAGATACGCAGTATTTT
CASKVQGASDTQYF
>NA|NA|TRBV7-3|TRBJ2-7
TGTGCCAGCAGCTTCCCCCGCCCCAAGCCTCACTCCTACGAGCAGTACTTC
CASSFPRPKPHSYEQYF
>TRBD1|NA|TRBV5-1|TRBJ1-1
TGCGCCAGCAGCTACCTCCGCAGGGGGTACACTGAAGCTTTCTTT
CASSYLRRGYTEAFF
>TRBD1|NA|TRBV5-1|TRBJ2-5
TGCGCCAGCAGCCACGACAGGGGGCAAGAGACCCAGTACTTC
CASSHDRGQETQYF
>TRBD1|few|TRBV18|TRBJ2-7
TGTGCCAGCTCACCAAAGACAGGGGGCTACTACGAGCAGTACTTC
CASSPKTGGYYEQYF
>TRBD2|NA|TRBV10-3|TRBJ2-1
TGTGCCATCAGCGGACTAGCCTATAGCTCCTACAATGAGCAGTTCTTC
CAISGLAYSSYNEQFF
>TRBD2|NA|TRBV9|TRBJ2-3
TGTGCCAGCAGCGTAGGGTCTAGCGGGTCCCGGGGGGAGACAGATACGCAGTATTTT
CASSVGSSGSRGETDTQYF
>TRBD1|NA|TRBV5-6|TRBJ2-4
TGTGCCAGCAGCTGGGACAGGGGGCTGGGCATTCAGTACTTC
CASSWDRGLGIQYF
>TRBD1|NA|TRBV30|TRBJ1-1
TGTGCCTACCTAGTCATAGGGGGCAAGCCTGAAGCTTTCTTT
CAYLVIGGKPEAFF
>NA|NA|TRBV2|TRBJ2-1
TGTGCCAGCAGTGTCGCGTTGAGCTCCTACAATGAGCAGTTCTTC
CASSVALSSYNEQFF
>NA|NA|TRBV28|TRBJ2-1
TGTGCCAGCAGTTTAGGAGCCACCTCGTGGAATGAGCAGTTCTTC
CASSLGATSWNEQFF
>NA|NA|TRBV18|TRBJ2-1
TGTGCCAGCGGACAGGGAGGGTTCTATGAGCAGTTCTTC
CASGQGGFYEQFF
>NA|NA|TRBV29-1|TRBJ1-1
TGCAGCGTTGAGGCAGGGTTTGGGAACACTGAAGCTTTCTTT
CSVEAGFGNTEAFF
>TRBD2|NA|TRBV7-2|TRBJ2-1
TGTGCCAGCAGCTGGCGGACTAGCGGCTACAATGAGCAGTTCTTC
CASSWRTSGYNEQFF